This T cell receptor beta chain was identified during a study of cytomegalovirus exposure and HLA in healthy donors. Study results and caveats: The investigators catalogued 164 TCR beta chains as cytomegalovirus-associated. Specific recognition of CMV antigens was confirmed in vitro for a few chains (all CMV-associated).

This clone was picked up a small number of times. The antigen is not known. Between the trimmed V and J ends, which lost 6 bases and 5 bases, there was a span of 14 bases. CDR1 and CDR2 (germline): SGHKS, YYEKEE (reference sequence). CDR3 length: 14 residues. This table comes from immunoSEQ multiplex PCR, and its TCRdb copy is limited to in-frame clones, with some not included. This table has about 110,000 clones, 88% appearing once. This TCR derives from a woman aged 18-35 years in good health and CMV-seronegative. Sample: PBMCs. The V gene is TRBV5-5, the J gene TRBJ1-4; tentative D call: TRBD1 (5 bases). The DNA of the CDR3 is TGTGCCAGCACGCGGACAAGCTCGAATGAAAAACTGTTTTTT. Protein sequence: CASTRTSSNEKLFF.